This TCR beta chain stems from a study of technical replicates of blood from a few donors. Sequenced by immunoSEQ multiplex PCR; TCRdb stores in-frame clones only, minus some. The sample records over 65,000 clones, approximately 97% being singletons. The CDR3 contains 13 residues. The V and J ends lost 7 bases and 8 bases respectively, with 17 bases between them. The germline V gene encodes CDR1 SNHLY and CDR2 FYNNEI. V is TRBV2 and J is TRBJ1-2; TRBD1 is a possible D gene (6 bases). The TCR sequence derives from a human donor in good health. Sequencing used T cells isolated from PBMCs. The CDR3 sequence is CASTPKGVRGYTF. The CDR3, as DNA: TGTGCCAGCACCCCGAAGGGGGTTAGGGGCTACACCTTC.